The present entry profiles one T cell receptor (beta chain) with its context. Its antigen remains unknown. Assay: immunoSEQ multiplex PCR; the TCRdb copy retains only in-frame clones and omits some. The sample consists of about 14,000 clones, 65% to 85% of them appearing once. The record originates from a study of lymphopenia after photon versus proton radiotherapy. The CDR3 extends over 14 amino acids. Germline CDR1 is SGHAT and CDR2 is FQNNGV. V lost 6 bases, J lost 6 bases, and 15 bases lay in between. Whole-study findings and limits: Photon-treated patients lost naive T cells and TCR diversity; proton-treated stayed stable. After the lymphocyte nadir, photon-treated repertoires showed oligoclonal expansion, especially of CD8+ Temra cells.

The V and J genes are TRBV11-2 and TRBJ2-1; D ambiguous. This TCR derives from a man aged 50-59 years with gastric cancer. Sample: peripheral blood, taken from a patient treated with photon-based radiotherapy. The CDR3 is CASSRADAANEQFF. Written as DNA, the CDR3 is TGTGCCAGCAGTCGAGCAGACGCGGCCAATGAGCAGTTCTTC.